The clone carrying this T cell receptor (beta chain) was counted ten times or more. Antigen: not known. TCRdb passed the reads through MiXCR, listing each CDR3 protein once. This table holds roughly 87,000 distinct CDR3 sequences, roughly 29% found once. The data derive from a study of T cell repertoires in cytomegalovirus infection. Findings and caveats of the study: Clonotypes of TCR beta that were HLA-C-restricted and CMV-specific dominated the ex vivo response.

In germline, CDR1 is SGHTA, CDR2 FQGTGA. Trimming shortened V by 1 base and J by 6 bases, and 6 bases separated the two germline ends. The CDR3 loop spans 13 amino acids. The source is a human donor in good health (CMV status not recorded). Some clones in this sample may be carry-over from other donors' samples. The sequencing here drew on CD8+ T cells from cultured PBMCs, taken from culture after CMV antigen stimulation. The V gene is TRBV7-3, the J gene TRBJ2-2; weak D call: TRBD1 (6 bases). The CDR3 spells CASSLNRAGELFF. Written as DNA, the CDR3 is TGTGCCAGCAGCTTAAACAGGGCCGGGGAGCTGTTTTTT.